Included here is one T cell receptor beta chain sequence, with context. Its specificity is not known. TCRdb re-called the reads through MiXCR, storing one row per CDR3 protein. The data show 900,000 to 950,000 distinct CDR3 sequences, with roughly a third seen just once and roughly an eighth held by the top ten. The sample is drawn from a study of T cell repertoires in cytomegalovirus infection. Trimming pared 4 bases from V and 3 bases from J, leaving 9 bases between. This CDR3 is built from 13 residues. Germline values: CDR1 MNHEY, CDR2 SMNVEV (reference sequence). This chain connects TRBV27 to TRBJ1-1; D is possibly TRBD1 (6 bases). The receptor comes from a human donor in good health (CMV status not recorded). Some clones in this sample may be carry-over from other donors' samples. The source material was cultured CD8+ T cells from PBMCs, sampled from culture after CMV antigen stimulation. CDR3 DNA sequence: TGTGCCAGCAGTTGGCAGGGGTACACTGAAGCTTTCTTT. Protein: CASSWQGYTEAFF.